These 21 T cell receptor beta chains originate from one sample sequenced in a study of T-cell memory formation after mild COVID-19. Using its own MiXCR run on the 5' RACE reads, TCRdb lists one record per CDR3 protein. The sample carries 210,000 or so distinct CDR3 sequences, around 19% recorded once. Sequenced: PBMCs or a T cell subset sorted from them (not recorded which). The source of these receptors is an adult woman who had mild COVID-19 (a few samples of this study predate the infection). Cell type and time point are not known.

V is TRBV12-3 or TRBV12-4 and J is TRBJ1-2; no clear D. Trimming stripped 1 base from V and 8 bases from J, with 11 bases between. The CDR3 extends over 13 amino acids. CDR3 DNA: TGTGCCAGCAGTTTAGTAGCCCAGAGCGGCTACACCTTC. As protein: CASSLVAQSGYTF.

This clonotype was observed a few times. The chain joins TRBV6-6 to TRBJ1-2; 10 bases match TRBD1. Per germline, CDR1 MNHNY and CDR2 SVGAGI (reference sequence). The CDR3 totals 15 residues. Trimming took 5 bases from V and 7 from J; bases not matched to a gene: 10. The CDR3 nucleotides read TGTGCCAGCAGTGACTGGGACAGGGGATTCTCTGGCTACACCTTC. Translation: CASSDWDRGFSGYTF.

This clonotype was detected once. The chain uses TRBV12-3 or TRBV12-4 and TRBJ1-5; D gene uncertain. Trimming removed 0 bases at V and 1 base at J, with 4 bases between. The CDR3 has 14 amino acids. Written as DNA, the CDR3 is TGTGCCAGCAGTTTAGCTAACAGCAATCAGCCCCAGCATTTT. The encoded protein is CASSLANSNQPQHF.

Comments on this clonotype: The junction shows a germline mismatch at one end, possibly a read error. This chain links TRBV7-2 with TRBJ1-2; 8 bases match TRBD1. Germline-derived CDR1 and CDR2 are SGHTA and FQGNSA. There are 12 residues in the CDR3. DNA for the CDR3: TGTGCCAGCAGCTTGACAGGGGTTGGCTACACATTC. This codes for CASSLTGVGYTF.

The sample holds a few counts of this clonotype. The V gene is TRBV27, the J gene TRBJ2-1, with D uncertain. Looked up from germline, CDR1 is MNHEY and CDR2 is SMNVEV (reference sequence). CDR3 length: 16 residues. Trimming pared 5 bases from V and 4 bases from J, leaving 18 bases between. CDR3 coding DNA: TGTGCCAGCAGTCTCATGATGGGCCGAGCATACAATGAGCAGTTCTTC. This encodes CASSLMMGRAYNEQFF.

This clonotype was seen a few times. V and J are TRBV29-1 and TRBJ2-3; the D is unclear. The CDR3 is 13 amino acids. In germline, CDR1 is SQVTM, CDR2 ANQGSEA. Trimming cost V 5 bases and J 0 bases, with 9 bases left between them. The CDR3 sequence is CSVPVTSTDTQYF. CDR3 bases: TGCAGCGTTCCGGTAACTAGCACAGATACGCAGTATTTT.

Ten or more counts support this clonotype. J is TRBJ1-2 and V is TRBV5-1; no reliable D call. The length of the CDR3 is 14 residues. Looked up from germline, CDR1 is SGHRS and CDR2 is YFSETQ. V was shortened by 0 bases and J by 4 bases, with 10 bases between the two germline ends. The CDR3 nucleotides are TGCGCCAGCAGCTTGGCTTCAGAAACCTATGGCTACACCTTC. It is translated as CASSLASETYGYTF.

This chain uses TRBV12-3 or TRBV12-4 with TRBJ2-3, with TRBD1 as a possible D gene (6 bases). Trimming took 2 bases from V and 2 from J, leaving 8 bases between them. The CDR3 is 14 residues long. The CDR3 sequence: CASSLRGYTDTQYF. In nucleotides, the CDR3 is TGTGCCAGCAGTTTAAGGGGGTACACAGATACGCAGTATTTT.

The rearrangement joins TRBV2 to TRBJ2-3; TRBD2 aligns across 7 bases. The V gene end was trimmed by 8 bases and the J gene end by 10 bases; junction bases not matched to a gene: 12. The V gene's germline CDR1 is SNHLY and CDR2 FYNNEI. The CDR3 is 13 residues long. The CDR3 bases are TGTGCCAGCGGCGCTAGCGGCCCTACGGCGCAGTATTTT. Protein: CASGASGPTAQYF.

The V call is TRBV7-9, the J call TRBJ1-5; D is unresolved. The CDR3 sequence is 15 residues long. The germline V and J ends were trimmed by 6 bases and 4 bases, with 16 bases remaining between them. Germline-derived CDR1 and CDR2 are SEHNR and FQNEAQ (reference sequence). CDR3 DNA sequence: TGTGCCAGCAGGATGGAGAGGGTCGGTAATCAGCCCCAGCATTTT. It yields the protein CASRMERVGNQPQHF.

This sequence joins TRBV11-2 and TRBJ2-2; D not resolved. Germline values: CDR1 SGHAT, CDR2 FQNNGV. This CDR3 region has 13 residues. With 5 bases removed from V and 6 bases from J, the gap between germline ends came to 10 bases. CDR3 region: CASSPIGAGELFF. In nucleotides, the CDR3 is TGTGCCAGCAGCCCGATTGGCGCCGGGGAGCTGTTTTTT.

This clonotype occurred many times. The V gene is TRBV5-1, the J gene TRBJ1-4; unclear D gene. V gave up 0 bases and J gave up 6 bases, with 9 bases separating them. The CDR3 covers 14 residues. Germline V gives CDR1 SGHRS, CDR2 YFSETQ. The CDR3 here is CASSLGQVDEKLFF. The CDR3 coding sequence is TGCGCCAGCAGCTTGGGGCAGGTTGATGAAAAACTGTTTTTT.

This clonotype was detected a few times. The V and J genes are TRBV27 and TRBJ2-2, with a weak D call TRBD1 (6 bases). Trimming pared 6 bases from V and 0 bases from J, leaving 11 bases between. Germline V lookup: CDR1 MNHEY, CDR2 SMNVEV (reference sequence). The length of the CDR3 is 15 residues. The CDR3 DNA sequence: TGTGCCAGCAGACGGACAGCCGCGAACACCGGGGAGCTGTTTTTT. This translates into CASRRTAANTGELFF.

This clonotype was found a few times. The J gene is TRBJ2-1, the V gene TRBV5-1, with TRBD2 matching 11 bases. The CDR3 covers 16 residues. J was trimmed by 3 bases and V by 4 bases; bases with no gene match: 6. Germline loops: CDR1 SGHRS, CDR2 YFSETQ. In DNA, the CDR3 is TGCGCCAGCAGCCCTAGCGGGGGGACTAACTACAATGAGCAGTTCTTC. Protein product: CASSPSGGTNYNEQFF.

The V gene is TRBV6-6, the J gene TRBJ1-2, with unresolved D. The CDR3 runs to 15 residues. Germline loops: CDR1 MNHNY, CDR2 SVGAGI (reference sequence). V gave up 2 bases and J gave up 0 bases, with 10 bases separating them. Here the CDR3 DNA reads TGTGCCAGCAGTTACCCCCCGGGAGCTAACTATGGCTACACCTTC. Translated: CASSYPPGANYGYTF.

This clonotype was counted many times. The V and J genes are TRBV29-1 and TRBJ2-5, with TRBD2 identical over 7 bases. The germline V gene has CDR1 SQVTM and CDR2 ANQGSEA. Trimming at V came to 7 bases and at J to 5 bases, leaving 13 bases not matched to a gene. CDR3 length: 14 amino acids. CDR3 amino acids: CSAWGVRRGETQYF. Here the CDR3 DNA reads TGCAGCGCCTGGGGGGTCAGGCGGGGGGAGACCCAGTACTTC.

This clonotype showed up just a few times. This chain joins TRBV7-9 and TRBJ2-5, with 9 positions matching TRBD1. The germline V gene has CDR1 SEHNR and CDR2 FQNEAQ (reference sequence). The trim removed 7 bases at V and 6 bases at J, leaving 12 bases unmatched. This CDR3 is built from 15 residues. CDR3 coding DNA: TGTGCCAGCACTCCGGGAACAGGGGGCGAGAAGACCCAGTACTTC. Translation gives CASTPGTGGEKTQYF.

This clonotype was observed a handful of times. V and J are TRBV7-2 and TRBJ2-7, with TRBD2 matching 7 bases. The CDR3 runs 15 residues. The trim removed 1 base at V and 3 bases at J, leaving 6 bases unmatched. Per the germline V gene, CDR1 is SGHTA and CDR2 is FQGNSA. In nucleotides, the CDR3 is TGTGCCAGCAGCTTAGGGGCGGGGGTCTTCTACGAGCAGTACTTC. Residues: CASSLGAGVFYEQYF.

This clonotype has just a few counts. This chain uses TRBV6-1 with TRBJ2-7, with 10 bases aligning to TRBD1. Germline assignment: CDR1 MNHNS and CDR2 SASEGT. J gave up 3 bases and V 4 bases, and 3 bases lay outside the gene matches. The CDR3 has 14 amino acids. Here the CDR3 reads CASSVRTGGYEQYF. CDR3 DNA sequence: TGTGCCAGCAGTGTACGGACAGGGGGCTACGAGCAGTACTTC.

The CDR3 coding sequence is TGTGCCAGCATAAGCCCCCCCTACAATGAGCAGTTCTTC. Its translation is CASISPPYNEQFF. V usage is TRBV12-3 or TRBV12-4 and J usage is TRBJ2-1; D gene unclear. Trimming removed 7 bases from V and 2 bases from J, with 9 bases in between. CDR3 length: 13 residues.

The chain's CDR3 is CASSRTGGAGAFF. The CDR3 DNA follows: TGTGCCAGCAGTAGGACAGGGGGCGCGGGAGCTTTCTTT. The genes are TRBV27 and TRBJ1-1, with 11 bases matching TRBD1. Trimming cost V 5 bases and J 10 bases; bases outside gene matches: 6. The CDR3 totals 13 residues. The V gene's germline CDR1 is MNHEY and CDR2 SMNVEV (reference sequence).